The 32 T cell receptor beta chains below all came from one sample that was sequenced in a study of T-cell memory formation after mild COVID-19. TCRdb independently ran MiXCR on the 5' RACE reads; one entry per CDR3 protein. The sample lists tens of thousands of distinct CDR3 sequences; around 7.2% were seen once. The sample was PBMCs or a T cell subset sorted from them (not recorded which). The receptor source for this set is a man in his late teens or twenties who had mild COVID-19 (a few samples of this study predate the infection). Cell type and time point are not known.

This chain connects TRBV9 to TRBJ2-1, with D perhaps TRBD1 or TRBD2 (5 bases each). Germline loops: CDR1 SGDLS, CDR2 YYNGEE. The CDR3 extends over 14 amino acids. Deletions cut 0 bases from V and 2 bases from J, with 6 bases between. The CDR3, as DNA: TGTGCCAGCAGCGTAGGGGGGACCTACAATGAGCAGTTCTTC. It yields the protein CASSVGGTYNEQFF.

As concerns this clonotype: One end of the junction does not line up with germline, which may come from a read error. The CDR3 is CASSALVPALF. In DNA, the CDR3 is TGTGCCAGCAGCGCACTAGTCCCTGCGCTCTTC. The V call is TRBV9, the J call TRBJ2-1, with TRBD2 as a possible D gene (5 bases). The length of the CDR3 is 11 residues. Looked up from germline, CDR1 is SGDLS and CDR2 is YYNGEE. The full variable domain, completed using reference TRBV9 and TRBJ2-1, is DSGVTQTPKHLITATGQRVTLRCSPRSGDLSVYWYQQSLDQGLQFLIQYYNGEERAKGNILERFSAQQFPDLHSELNLSSLELGDSALYFCASSALVPALFGPGTRLTVL.

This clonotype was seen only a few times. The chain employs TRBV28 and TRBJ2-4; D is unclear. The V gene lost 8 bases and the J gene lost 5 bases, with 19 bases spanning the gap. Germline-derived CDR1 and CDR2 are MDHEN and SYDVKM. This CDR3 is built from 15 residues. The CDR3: CASGPVGTGENIQYF. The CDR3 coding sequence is TGTGCCAGCGGGCCCGTGGGTACTGGAGAAAACATTCAGTACTTC.

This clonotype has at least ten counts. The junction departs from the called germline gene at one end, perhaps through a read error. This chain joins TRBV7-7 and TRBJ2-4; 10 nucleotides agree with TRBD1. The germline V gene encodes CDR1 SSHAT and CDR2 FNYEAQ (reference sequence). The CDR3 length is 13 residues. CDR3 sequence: CASSFGTGDIQYF. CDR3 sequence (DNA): TGTGCTAGCAGCTTCGGGACAGGGGACATTCAGTACTTC.

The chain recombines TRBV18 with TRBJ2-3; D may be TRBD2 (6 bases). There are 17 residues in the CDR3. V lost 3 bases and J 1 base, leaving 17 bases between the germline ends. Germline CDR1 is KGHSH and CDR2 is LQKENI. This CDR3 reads CASSPGLEGVGTDTQYF. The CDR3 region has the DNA TGTGCCAGCTCACCGGGGTTGGAGGGTGTGGGCACAGATACGCAGTATTTT.

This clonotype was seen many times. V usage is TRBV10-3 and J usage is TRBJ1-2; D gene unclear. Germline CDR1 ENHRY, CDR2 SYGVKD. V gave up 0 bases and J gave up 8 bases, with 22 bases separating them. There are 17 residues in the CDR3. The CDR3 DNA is TGTGCCATCAGTGAGTCCGGTTCATCACTTGAGAGGGTCGGCTACACCTTC. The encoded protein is CAISESGSSLERVGYTF.

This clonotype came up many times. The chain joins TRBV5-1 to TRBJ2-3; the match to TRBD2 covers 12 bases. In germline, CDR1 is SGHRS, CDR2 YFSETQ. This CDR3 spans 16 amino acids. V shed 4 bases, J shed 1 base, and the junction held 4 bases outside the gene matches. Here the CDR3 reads CASSPSGGAGTDTQYF. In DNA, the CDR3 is TGCGCCAGCAGCCCTAGCGGGGGGGCCGGCACAGATACGCAGTATTTT.

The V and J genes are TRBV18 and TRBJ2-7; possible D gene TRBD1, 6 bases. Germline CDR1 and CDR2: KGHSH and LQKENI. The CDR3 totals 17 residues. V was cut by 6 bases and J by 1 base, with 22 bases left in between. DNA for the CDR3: TGTGCCAGCTCGCTTGGGGGCCTAGGTCCGAGGTCCTACGAGCAGTACTTC. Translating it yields CASSLGGLGPRSYEQYF. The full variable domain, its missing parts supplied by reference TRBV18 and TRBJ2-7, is NAGVMQNPRHLVRRRGQEARLRCSPMKGHSHVYWYRQLPEEGLKFMVYLQKENIIDESGMPKERFSAEFPKEGPSILRIQQVVRGDSAAYFCASSLGGLGPRSYEQYFGPGTRLTVT.

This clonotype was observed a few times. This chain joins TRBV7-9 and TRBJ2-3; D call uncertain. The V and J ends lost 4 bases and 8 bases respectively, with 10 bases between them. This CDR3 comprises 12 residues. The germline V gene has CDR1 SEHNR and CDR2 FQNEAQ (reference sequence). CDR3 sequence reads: CASSSSIGTQYF. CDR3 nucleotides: TGTGCCAGCAGCTCCTCCATTGGTACGCAGTATTTT.

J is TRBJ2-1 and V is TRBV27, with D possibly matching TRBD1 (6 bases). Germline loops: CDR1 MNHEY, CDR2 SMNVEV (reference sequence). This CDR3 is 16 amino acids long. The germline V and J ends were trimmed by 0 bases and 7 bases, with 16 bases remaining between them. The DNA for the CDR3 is TGTGCCAGCAGTTTATCGACGGGACAACGGCGTAATGAGCAGTTCTTC. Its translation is CASSLSTGQRRNEQFF.

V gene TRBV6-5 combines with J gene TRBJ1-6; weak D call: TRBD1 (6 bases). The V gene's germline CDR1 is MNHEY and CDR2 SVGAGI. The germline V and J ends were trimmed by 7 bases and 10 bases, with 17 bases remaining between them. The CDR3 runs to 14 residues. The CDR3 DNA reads TGTGCCAGCACGGGGGAACAGGGATGGTCACCCCTCCACTTT. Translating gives CASTGEQGWSPLHF.

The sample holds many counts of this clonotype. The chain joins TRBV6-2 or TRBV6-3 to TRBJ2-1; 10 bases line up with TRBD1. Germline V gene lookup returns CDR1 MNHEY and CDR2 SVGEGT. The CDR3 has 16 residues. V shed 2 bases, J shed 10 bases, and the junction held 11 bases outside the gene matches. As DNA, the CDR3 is TGTGCCAGCAGTTACCTGGGACAGGGGCCCCGAGGGGAGCAGTTCTTC. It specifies CASSYLGQGPRGEQFF.

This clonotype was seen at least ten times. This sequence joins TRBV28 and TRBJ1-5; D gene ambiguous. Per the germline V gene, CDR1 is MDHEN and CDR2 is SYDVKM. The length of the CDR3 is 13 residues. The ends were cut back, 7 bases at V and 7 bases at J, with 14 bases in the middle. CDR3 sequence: CASNQPPSQPQHF. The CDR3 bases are TGTGCCAGCAACCAACCCCCGTCGCAGCCCCAGCATTTT.

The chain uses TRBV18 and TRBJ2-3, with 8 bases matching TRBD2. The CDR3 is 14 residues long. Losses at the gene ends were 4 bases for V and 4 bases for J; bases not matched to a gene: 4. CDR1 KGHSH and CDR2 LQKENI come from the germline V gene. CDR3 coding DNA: TGTGCCAGCTCACTCAGCGGGGGACCAGATACGCAGTATTTT. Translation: CASSLSGGPDTQYF.

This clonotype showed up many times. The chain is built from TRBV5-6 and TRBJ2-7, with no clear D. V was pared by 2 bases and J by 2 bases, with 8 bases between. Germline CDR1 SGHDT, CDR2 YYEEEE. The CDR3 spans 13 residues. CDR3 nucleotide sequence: TGTGCCAGCAGCTTATTTGGCGCCTACGAGCAGTACTTC. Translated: CASSLFGAYEQYF.

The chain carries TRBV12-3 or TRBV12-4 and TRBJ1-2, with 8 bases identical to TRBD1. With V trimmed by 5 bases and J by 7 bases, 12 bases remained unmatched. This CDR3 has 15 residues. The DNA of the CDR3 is TGTGCCAGCAGTCCTCTCCTCCAGGGGGCTAGTGGCTACACCTTC. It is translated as CASSPLLQGASGYTF.

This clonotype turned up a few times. This CDR3 is CASLRGSPPSQETQYF. The CDR3 DNA reads TGTGCCAGCTTGAGAGGCAGCCCACCCTCGCAAGAGACCCAGTACTTC. V is TRBV6-6 and J is TRBJ2-5; D call uncertain. The V end was cut by 8 bases, the J end by 2 bases, with 21 bases between. The CDR3 spans 16 residues. CDR1 is MNHNY, CDR2 SVGAGI, per germline (reference sequence).

The CDR3 DNA is TGTGCCAGCGGCTCGTGGAGCACTGAAGCTTTCTTT. Protein product: CASGSWSTEAFF. The chain links TRBV7-2 to TRBJ1-1; D is uncertain. Trimming removed 8 bases from V and 4 bases from J, with 11 bases in between. Germline assignment: CDR1 SGHTA and CDR2 FQGNSA. The length of the CDR3 is 12 residues.

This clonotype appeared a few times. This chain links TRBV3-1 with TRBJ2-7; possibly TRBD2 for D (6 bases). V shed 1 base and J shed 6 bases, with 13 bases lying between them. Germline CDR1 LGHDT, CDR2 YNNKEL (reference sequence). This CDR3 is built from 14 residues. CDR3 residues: CASSQGMRAGEQYV. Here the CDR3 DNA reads TGTGCCAGCAGCCAAGGGATGCGAGCGGGCGAGCAGTACGTC.

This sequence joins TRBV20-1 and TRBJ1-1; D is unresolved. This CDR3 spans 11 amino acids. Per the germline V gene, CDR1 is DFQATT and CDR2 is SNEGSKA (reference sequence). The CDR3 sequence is CSPSLNTEAFF. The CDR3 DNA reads TGCAGCCCCTCCTTGAACACTGAAGCTTTCTTT.

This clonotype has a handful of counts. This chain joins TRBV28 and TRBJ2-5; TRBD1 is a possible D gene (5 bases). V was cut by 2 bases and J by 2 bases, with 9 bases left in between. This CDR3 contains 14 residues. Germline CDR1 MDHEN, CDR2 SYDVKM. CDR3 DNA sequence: TGTGCCAGCAGTTTAGGTGGGGCACAAGAGACCCAGTACTTC. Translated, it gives CASSLGGAQETQYF.

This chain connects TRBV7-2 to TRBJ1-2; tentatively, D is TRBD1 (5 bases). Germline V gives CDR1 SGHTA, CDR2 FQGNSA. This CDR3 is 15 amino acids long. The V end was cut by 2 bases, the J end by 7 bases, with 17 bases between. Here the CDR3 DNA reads TGTGCCAGCAGCTTACAGGCAAACCGGGACGGTGGCTACACCTTC. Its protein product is CASSLQANRDGGYTF. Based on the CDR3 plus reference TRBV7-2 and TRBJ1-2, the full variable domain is GAGVSQSPSNKVTEKGKDVELRCDPISGHTALYWYRQSLGQGLEFLIYFQGNSAPDKSGLPSDRFSAERTGGSVSTLTIQRTQQEDSAVYLCASSLQANRDGGYTFGSGTRLTVV.

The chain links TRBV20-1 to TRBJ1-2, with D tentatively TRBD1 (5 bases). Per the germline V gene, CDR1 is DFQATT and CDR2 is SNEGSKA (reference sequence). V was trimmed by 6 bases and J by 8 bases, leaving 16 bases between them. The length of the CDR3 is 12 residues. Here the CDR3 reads CSAPLSGAGYTF. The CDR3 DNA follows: TGCAGTGCGCCCCTCAGCGGGGCAGGCTACACCTTC.

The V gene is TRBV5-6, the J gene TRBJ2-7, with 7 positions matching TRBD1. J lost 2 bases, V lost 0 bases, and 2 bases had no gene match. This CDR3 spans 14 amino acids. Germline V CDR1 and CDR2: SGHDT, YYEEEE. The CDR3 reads CASSLDQGAYEQYV. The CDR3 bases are TGTGCCAGCAGCTTGGATCAGGGGGCCTACGAGCAGTACGTC.

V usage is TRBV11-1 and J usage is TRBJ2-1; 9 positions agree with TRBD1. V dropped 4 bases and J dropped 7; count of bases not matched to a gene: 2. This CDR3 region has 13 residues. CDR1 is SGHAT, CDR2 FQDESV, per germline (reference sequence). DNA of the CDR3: TGTGCCAGCAGCTCGACAGGGGGTAATGAGCAGTTCTTC. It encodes CASSSTGGNEQFF.

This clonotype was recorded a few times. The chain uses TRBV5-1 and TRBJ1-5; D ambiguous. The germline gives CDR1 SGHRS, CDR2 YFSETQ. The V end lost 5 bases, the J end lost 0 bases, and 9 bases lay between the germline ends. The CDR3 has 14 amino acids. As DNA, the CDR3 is TGCGCCAGCAGGGAAGGTGATAGCAATCAGCCCCAGCATTTT. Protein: CASREGDSNQPQHF.

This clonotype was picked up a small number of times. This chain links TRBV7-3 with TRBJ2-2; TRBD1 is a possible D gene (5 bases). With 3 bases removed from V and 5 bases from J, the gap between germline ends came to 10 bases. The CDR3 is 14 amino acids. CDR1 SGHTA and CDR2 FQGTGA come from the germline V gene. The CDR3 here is CASSFQAGTGELFF. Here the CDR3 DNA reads TGTGCCAGCAGCTTCCAAGCAGGGACCGGGGAGCTGTTTTTT.

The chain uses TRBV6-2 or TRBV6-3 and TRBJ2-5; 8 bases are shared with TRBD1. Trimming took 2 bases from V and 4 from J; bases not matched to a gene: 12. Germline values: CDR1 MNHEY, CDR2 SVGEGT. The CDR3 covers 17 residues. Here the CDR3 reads CASSYGQGAGQAETQYF. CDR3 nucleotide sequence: TGTGCCAGCAGTTACGGACAGGGAGCCGGGCAAGCAGAGACCCAGTACTTC.

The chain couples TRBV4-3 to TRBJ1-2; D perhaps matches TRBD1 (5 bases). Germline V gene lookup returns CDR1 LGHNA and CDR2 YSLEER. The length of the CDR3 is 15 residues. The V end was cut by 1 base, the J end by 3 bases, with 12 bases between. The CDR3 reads CASSQVGTDDYGYTF. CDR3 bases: TGCGCCAGCAGCCAAGTTGGGACTGACGACTATGGCTACACCTTC.

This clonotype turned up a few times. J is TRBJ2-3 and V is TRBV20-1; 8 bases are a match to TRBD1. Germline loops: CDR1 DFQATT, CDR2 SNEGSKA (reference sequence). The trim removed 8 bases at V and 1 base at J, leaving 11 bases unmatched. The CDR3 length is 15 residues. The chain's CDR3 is CSSNQGAWGTDTQYF. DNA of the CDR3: TGCAGTTCGAACCAGGGGGCTTGGGGCACAGATACGCAGTATTTT.

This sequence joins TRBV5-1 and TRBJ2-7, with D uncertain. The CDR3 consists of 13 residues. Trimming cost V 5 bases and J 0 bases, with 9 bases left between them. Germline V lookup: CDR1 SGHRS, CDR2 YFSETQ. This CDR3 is CASSSTASYEQYF. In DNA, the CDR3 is TGCGCCAGCAGTTCCACAGCCTCCTACGAGCAGTACTTC.

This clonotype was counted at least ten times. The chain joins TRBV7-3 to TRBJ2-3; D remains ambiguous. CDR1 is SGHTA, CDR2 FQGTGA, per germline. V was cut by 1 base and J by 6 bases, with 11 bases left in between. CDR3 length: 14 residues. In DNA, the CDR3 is TGTGCCAGCAGCTTAAATCCTGCCGGGGATACGCAGTATTTT. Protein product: CASSLNPAGDTQYF.